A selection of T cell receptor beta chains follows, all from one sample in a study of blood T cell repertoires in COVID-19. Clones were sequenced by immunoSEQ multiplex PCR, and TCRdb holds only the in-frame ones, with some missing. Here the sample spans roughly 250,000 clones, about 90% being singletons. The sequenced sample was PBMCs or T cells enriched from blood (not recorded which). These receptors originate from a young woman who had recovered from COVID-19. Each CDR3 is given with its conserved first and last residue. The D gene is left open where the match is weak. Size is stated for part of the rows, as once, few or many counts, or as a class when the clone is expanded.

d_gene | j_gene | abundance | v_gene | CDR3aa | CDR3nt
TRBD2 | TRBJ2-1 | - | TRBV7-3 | CASSSGLAGDNEQFF | TGTGCCAGCAGCTCCGGACTAGCGGGAGACAATGAGCAGTTCTTC
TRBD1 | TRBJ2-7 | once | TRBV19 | CASSKGTGRSYEQYF | TGTGCCAGTAGTAAGGGGACAGGGAGGTCCTACGAGCAGTACTTC
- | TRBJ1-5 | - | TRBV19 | CASQRRAGADGNQPQHF | TGTGCCAGTCAACGTCGGGCGGGTGCGGATGGCAATCAGCCCCAGCATTTT
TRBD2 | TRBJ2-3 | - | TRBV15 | CATSRGMAGGTDTQYF | TGTGCCACCAGCAGGGGTATGGCGGGGGGCACAGATACGCAGTATTTT
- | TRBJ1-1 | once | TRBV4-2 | CASSQSLTGEAFF | TGTGCCAGCAGCCAATCACTGACAGGTGAAGCTTTCTTT
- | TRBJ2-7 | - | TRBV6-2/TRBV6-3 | CASSYSYNEQYF | TGTGCCAGCAGTTACTCGTATAACGAGCAGTACTTC
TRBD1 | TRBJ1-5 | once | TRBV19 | CASSLTGSRQPQHF | TGTGCCAGTAGCCTGACAGGGAGCCGACAGCCCCAGCATTTT
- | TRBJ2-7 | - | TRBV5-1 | CASSLGYGGSYEQYF | TGCGCCAGCAGCTTAGGCTACGGGGGCTCCTACGAGCAGTACTTC
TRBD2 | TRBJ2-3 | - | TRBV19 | CASSLASGTTDTQYF | TGTGCCAGTAGTTTGGCTAGCGGGACCACAGATACGCAGTATTTT
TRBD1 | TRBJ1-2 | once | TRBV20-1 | CSASSRQGETF | TGCAGTGCTAGTAGTCGGCAGGGGGAGACCTTC
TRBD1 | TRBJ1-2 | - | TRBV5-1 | CASSPDRGVGYGYTF | TGCGCCAGCAGCCCGGACAGGGGCGTAGGTTATGGCTACACCTTC
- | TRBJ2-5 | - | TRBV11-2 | CASSLILGGNQYF | TGTGCCAGCAGCTTAATCCTTGGCGGGAACCAGTACTTC
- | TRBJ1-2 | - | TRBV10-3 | CAISAGASDGYTF | TGTGCCATCAGTGCAGGGGCGTCTGATGGCTACACCTTC
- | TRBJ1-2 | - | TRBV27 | CASSGDRALYGYTF | TGTGCCAGCAGTGGTGACAGAGCACTCTATGGCTACACCTTC
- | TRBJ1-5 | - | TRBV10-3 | CAISATDSNQPQHF | TGTGCCATCAGTGCGACAGATAGCAATCAGCCCCAGCATTTT
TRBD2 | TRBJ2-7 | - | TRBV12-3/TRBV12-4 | CASSFGLAYEQYF | TGTGCCAGCAGTTTCGGACTAGCCTACGAGCAGTACTTC
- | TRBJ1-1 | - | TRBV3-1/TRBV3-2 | CASSQDGWTLAFF | TGTGCCAGCAGCCAAGATGGCTGGACATTAGCTTTCTTT
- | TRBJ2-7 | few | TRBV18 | CASSSTDSYEQYF | TGTGCCAGCTCATCAACAGACTCCTACGAGCAGTACTTC
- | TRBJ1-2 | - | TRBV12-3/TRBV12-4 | CASSPGGSGYTF | TGTGCCAGCAGTCCCGGTGGGAGCGGCTACACCTTC
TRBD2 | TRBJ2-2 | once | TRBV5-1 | CASSLGTSDTGELFF | TGCGCCAGCAGCTTGGGGACTAGCGACACCGGGGAGCTGTTTTTT
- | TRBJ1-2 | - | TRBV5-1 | CASSLEDSFYGYTF | TGCGCCAGCAGCTTAGAGGACAGCTTCTATGGCTACACCTTC
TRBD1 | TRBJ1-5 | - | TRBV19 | CASSIGGTANQPQHF | TGTGCCAGTAGTATAGGCGGGACAGCAAATCAGCCCCAGCATTTT
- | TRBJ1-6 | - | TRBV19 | CASSIVGNTGYNSPLHF | TGTGCCAGTAGTATTGTGGGGAACACGGGGTATAATTCACCCCTCCACTTT
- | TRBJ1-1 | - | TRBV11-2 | CASSLEAGHRAFF | TGTGCCAGCAGCTTAGAGGCAGGGCATAGAGCTTTCTTT
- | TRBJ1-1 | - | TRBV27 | CASSLSSGDTEAFF | TGTGCCAGCAGTTTATCTTCGGGGGACACTGAAGCTTTCTTT
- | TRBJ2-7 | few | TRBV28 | CASSSLASLTGEQYF | TGTGCCAGCAGCTCTCTAGCGTCACTGACTGGGGAGCAGTACTTC
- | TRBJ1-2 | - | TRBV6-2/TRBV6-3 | CASSREAGGYTF | TGTGCCAGCAGTCGGGAGGCAGGCGGCTACACCTTC
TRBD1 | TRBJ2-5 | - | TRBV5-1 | CASSLTGTALQETQYF | TGCGCCAGCAGCTTAACCGGGACAGCCCTACAAGAGACCCAGTACTTC
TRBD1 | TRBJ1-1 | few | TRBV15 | CATSREGTGGRRTEAFF | TGTGCCACCAGCAGAGAAGGGACAGGGGGGCGGCGGACTGAAGCTTTCTTT
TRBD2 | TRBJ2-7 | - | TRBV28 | CASRSGTNRYEQYF | TGTGCCAGCAGAAGCGGGACCAACCGCTACGAGCAGTACTTC
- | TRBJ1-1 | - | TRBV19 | CASFTGPEAFF | TGTGCCAGCTTCACAGGGCCTGAAGCTTTCTTT
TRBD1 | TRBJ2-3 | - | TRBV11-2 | CASSFQGVFTDTQYF | TGTGCCAGCAGCTTTCAGGGGGTTTTCACAGATACGCAGTATTTT
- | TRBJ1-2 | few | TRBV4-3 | CASSQDFGERAYGYTF | TGCGCCAGCAGCCAAGATTTCGGGGAGCGGGCTTATGGCTACACCTTC
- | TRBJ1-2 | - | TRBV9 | CASSVNLVDYGYTF | TGTGCCAGCAGCGTGAACCTAGTGGACTATGGCTACACCTTC
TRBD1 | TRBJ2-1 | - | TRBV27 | CASSHPGQGASYNEQFF | TGTGCCAGCAGTCATCCGGGACAGGGGGCGTCCTACAATGAGCAGTTCTTC